The 6 T cell receptor beta chains listed next were all sequenced from one sample in a study of shared clonotypes between healthy human individuals. TCRdb's table, derived via immunoSEQ multiplex PCR, lists solely in-frame clones and lacks some. In the table there are 1 million to 1.2 million clones, roughly 80% of which are singletons. The sequenced material came from memory CD4+ T cells from PBMCs. Noted subset: CD45RA-negative fraction. All receptors derive from a man between 18 and 29 years old in good health. Some clones in this sample may be carry-over from other donors' samples.

This clone occurred once. This chain joins TRBV6-1 and TRBJ2-5, with a possible D match to TRBD2 (5 bases). The CDR3 length is 14 residues. Trimming shortened V by 5 bases and J by 4 bases, and 14 bases separated the two germline ends. Per the germline V gene, CDR1 is MNHNS and CDR2 is SASEGT. The CDR3 spells CASSIGPRGETQYF. The CDR3 region has the DNA TGTGCCAGCAGTATAGGACCCCGGGGAGAGACCCAGTACTTC.

V usage is TRBV2 and J usage is TRBJ2-7; a weak D match, TRBD2 (5 bases). The germline gives CDR1 SNHLY, CDR2 FYNNEI. This CDR3 is 15 amino acids long. The V and J ends lost 6 bases and 5 bases respectively, with 20 bases between them. The CDR3 DNA follows: TGTGCCAGCAGAGCTGAACTAGTTATTGTCGACGAGCAGTACTTC. This encodes CASRAELVIVDEQYF. Together with reference TRBV2 and TRBJ2-7, the CDR3 gives the full variable domain: EPEVTQTPSHQVTQMGQEVILRCVPISNHLYFYWYRQILGQKVEFLVSFYNNEISEKSEIFDDQFSVERPDGSNFTLKIRSTKLEDSAMYFCASRAELVIVDEQYFGPGTRLTVT.

V usage is TRBV10-3 and J usage is TRBJ2-2, with 8 nucleotides matching TRBD2. This CDR3 contains 17 residues. V was clipped by 3 bases and J by 5 bases; unmatched bases: 11. CDR1 and CDR2 (germline): ENHRY, SYGVKD. This CDR3 is CAISDPGLGATTGELFF. Written as DNA, the CDR3 is TGTGCCATCAGTGACCCGGGACTAGGGGCCACGACCGGGGAGCTGTTTTTT.

Notes on this clone: This clone may be a read error of a much larger clone one base away. This chain joins TRBV28 and TRBJ1-5; no clear D gene. Germline V CDR1 and CDR2: MDHEN, SYDVKM. There are 14 residues in the CDR3. In DNA form, the CDR3 reads TGTACCAGCAGTTTAGGGCGGTCCAATCAGCCCCAGCATTTT. The encoded protein is CTSSLGRSNQPQHF. The variable domain in full, with the rest retrieved from reference TRBV28 and TRBJ1-5, is DVKVTQSSRYLVKRTGEKVFLECVQDMDHENMFWYRQDPGLGLRLIYFSYDVKMKEKGDIPEGYSVSREKKERFSLILESASTNQTSMYLCTSSLGRSNQPQHFGDGTRLSIL.

This chain uses TRBV2 with TRBJ2-1; 14 nucleotides agree with TRBD2. CDR3 length: 15 amino acids. Germline trimming cut 4 bases from V and 15 bases from J; bases unmatched to any gene: 11. Germline V gene sequence: CDR1 SNHLY, CDR2 FYNNEI. The CDR3 sequence: CASSASPGLAGAGFF. CDR3 DNA sequence: TGTGCCAGCAGTGCATCCCCGGGACTAGCGGGGGCCGGGTTCTTC.

This rearrangement joins TRBV6-1 to TRBJ1-3; D uncertain. The CDR3 covers 17 residues. V gave up 0 bases and J gave up 0 bases, with 12 bases separating them. Germline V gene sequence: CDR1 MNHNS, CDR2 SASEGT. The CDR3 here is CASSEALNIHSGNTIYF. The DNA for the CDR3 is TGTGCCAGCAGTGAAGCCTTGAACATTCACTCTGGAAACACCATATATTTT.